The entry that follows covers one TCR beta chain sequence. Its antigen remains unknown. Newly diagnosed hyperthyroidism patients aged 18 to 65 years had disease lasting under 2 months. This specimen belongs to a study of T cells in Graves' hyperthyroidism and ophthalmopathy. Turning to the study itself: The initial diagnosis was the point when peripheral blood was collected, ahead of any treatment.

From RNA transcripts, TCR beta CDR3 regions were amplified. A first-round RT-PCR of the TCR CDR3 used the HTBI primer set. Each CDR3 protein gets one entry after TCRdb re-called the multiplex PCR reads with MiXCR. The data contain about 760,000 distinct CDR3 sequences, 30% to 40% of them singletons. General observations from the study: Also found in blood were most expanded thyroid clonotypes above 0.001.

The ends were cut back, 5 bases at V and 2 bases at J, with 18 bases in the middle. The germline V gene has CDR1 MNHEY and CDR2 SVGEGT. The CDR3 is 17 residues long. The sequence derives from a woman between 35 and 50 years old with Graves' hyperthyroidism. This chain uses TRBV6-2 or TRBV6-3 with TRBJ2-2; possible D gene TRBD1, 5 bases. The sample consisted of blood. The CDR3 loop is CASSSVIATVNTGELFF. The CDR3 coding sequence is TGTGCCAGCAGTAGCGTTATCGCGACAGTCAACACCGGGGAGCTGTTTTTT.